These T cell receptor beta chains were read from a single sample in a study of early T cells in non-severe SARS-CoV-2 infection. TCRdb reprocessed the 5' RACE reads via MiXCR and lists one record per CDR3 protein. The sample consists of about 71,000 distinct CDR3 sequences, roughly an eighth of them appearing once. Sequences were derived from whole blood, sampled at baseline. These receptors originate from an adult who was a healthcare worker with PCR-confirmed SARS-CoV-2 infection or an uninfected control (not recorded which). Each CDR3 is given with its conserved first and last residue. The order of the fields is J gene, D gene, clone size, V gene, CDR3 protein, CDR3 DNA. The D gene is left open where the match is weak. The listing skips clone size in some rows; elsewhere it reads once, few, many or a size class.

>TRBJ1-6|.|many|TRBV4-3
CASSQVETVNNSPLHF
TGCGCCAGCAGCCAAGTCGAGACAGTTAATAATTCACCCCTCCACTTT
>TRBJ2-1|TRBD2|.|TRBV12-3/TRBV12-4
CASSPYSGGPHEQFF
TGTGCCAGCAGTCCCTACAGCGGGGGGCCGCATGAGCAGTTCTTC
>TRBJ2-5|TRBD1|many|TRBV4-1
CASSQPGQGVKETQYF
TGCGCCAGCAGCCAACCGGGACAGGGGGTAAAAGAGACCCAGTACTTC
>TRBJ2-7|.|many|TRBV11-2
CASSLGSGRYEQYF
TGTGCCAGCAGCTTAGGTTCGGGCAGGTACGAGCAGTACTTC
>TRBJ1-1|TRBD1|many|TRBV7-2
CASSLQGAGGAFF
TGTGCCAGCAGCTTGCAGGGGGCTGGCGGAGCTTTCTTT
>TRBJ2-3|TRBD1|.|TRBV7-9
CASSPPGTGPTDTQYF
TGTGCCAGCAGCCCCCCCGGGACAGGGCCCACAGATACGCAGTATTTT
>TRBJ2-5|.|few|TRBV7-9
CASSLSRAYQETQYF
TGTGCCAGCAGCTTATCGAGGGCCTACCAAGAGACCCAGTACTTC
>TRBJ1-3|.|.|TRBV11-2
CASSLGTPRSGNTIYF
TGTGCCAGCAGCTTAGGGACACCGAGATCTGGAAACACCATATATTTT
>TRBJ2-7|.|.|TRBV7-9
CASSPTRGREQYF
TGTGCCAGCAGCCCCACCCGGGGGAGGGAGCAGTACTTC
>TRBJ1-2|.|many|TRBV9
CASSVVGQGYTF
TGTGCCAGCAGCGTAGTAGGACAAGGCTACACCTTC
>TRBJ2-1|TRBD2|few|TRBV29-1
CSVAGTSFFGQFF
TGCAGCGTGGCCGGGACTAGCTTTTTCGGGCAGTTCTTC
>TRBJ2-2|.|many|TRBV7-2
CASSGRQSLNTGELFF
TGTGCCAGCAGCGGTCGGCAGTCTTTGAACACCGGGGAGCTGTTTTTT
>TRBJ1-2|.|.|TRBV18
CASSPLRGRGPANYGYTF
TGTGCCAGCTCACCCCTCCGGGGCAGGGGACCTGCTAACTATGGCTACACCTTC
>TRBJ2-3|.|.|TRBV10-3
CAISERATGTDTQYF
TGTGCCATCAGTGAGAGGGCTACCGGCACAGATACGCAGTATTTT
>TRBJ1-5|.|many|TRBV20-1
CSAREAGGAFRHQPQHF
TGCAGTGCTAGAGAGGCGGGCGGCGCATTTCGCCATCAGCCCCAGCATTTT
>TRBJ2-5|TRBD2|.|TRBV18
CASSPSGAEETQYF
TGTGCCAGCTCGCCTAGCGGGGCGGAAGAGACCCAGTACTTC
>TRBJ1-1|.|.|TRBV20-1
CSARLGTYDTEAFF
TGCAGTGCCCGTCTCGGGACATATGACACTGAAGCTTTCTTT
>TRBJ2-5|.|.|TRBV7-9
CASSQVPKETQYF
TGTGCCAGCAGCCAGGTCCCGAAAGAGACCCAGTACTTC
>TRBJ2-3|.|.|TRBV11-2
CASSIGPNTQFF
TGTGCCAGCAGCATCGGCCCTAATACGCAGTTTTTT
>TRBJ1-5|.|.|TRBV19
CASSIRQNQPQHF
TGTGCCAGTAGTATACGACAGAATCAGCCCCAGCATTTT
>TRBJ2-3|TRBD2|few|TRBV20-1
CSAWPGTSGTDTQYF
TGCAGTGCTTGGCCCGGGACTAGCGGGACAGATACGCAGTATTTT
>TRBJ2-6|.|few|TRBV28
CASSSPTSGANVLTF
TGTGCCAGCAGTTCCCCGACCTCTGGGGCCAACGTCCTGACTTTC
>TRBJ2-3|.|few|TRBV7-6
CASTLGGGAHVLYF
TGTGCCAGCACTCTGGGGGGCGGCGCCCACGTGCTGTATTTT
>TRBJ1-6|.|.|TRBV4-1
CASSQGGSSQGTNSPLHF
TGCGCCAGCAGCCAAGGGGGGAGCTCGCAGGGGACTAATTCACCCCTCCACTTT
>TRBJ1-1|.|.|TRBV6-5
CASHVGHLNTEAFF
TGTGCCAGCCACGTCGGGCACTTGAACACTGAAGCTTTCTTT
>TRBJ1-2|.|few|TRBV3-1
CASSLIGGRGNFYGYTF
TGTGCCAGCAGCCTAATCGGAGGCAGGGGAAATTTTTATGGCTACACCTTC
>TRBJ2-7|.|few|TRBV3-1
CASSRTRLGNEQYF
TGTGCCAGCAGCCGTACAAGATTGGGGAACGAGCAGTACTTC
>TRBJ2-3|.|.|TRBV10-2
CASRETATDTQYF
TGCGCCAGCAGGGAGACTGCCACAGATACGCAGTATTTT